This is a list of T cell receptor beta chains from one sample in a study of Ad26.COV2.S vaccination and SARS-CoV-2 variants. Here immunoSEQ multiplex PCR was the method, and the copy in TCRdb shows in-frame clones only, minus some. The sample contains about 39,000 clones, roughly four fifths of which appear only once. Source: peripheral blood, taken after recovery from COVID-19. These receptors all come from a human donor who had recovered from COVID-19. CDR3s leave out the opening cysteine and the closing phenylalanine or tryptophan. The order of the fields is J gene, V gene, CDR3 protein.

TRBJ1-3,TRBV18,ASSPETGGSGNTIY
TRBJ1-1,TRBV10-3,AISEAGNTEAF
TRBJ1-2,TRBV2,ASRTARTGGYGYT
TRBJ2-3,TRBV4-1,ASSQLTGGQDTQY
TRBJ1-1,TRBV4-2,ASSPPRVRTEAF
TRBJ2-7,TRBV9,ASSVGTGQGLYEQY
TRBJ2-4,TRBV5-8,ASSLGQGVNIQY
TRBJ2-1,TRBV9,ASSVGAGTGGINEQF
TRBJ1-1,TRBV7-9,ASTPDRGREGAF
TRBJ1-2,TRBV5-1,ASSRGIDGYT
TRBJ1-6,TRBV30,AWSVGEVDNSPLH
TRBJ1-6,TRBV2,ASTGGPQRGSPLH
TRBJ1-1,TRBV28,ASSLRTSGLMNTEAF
TRBJ2-1,TRBV6-4,ASRASGGANEQF
TRBJ2-1,TRBV7-8,ASSSAGVLYNEQF
TRBJ1-2,TRBV5-1,ASSLMGRTPRNYGYT
TRBJ1-3,TRBV2,ASSEARVFGNTIY
TRBJ1-5,TRBV7-2,ASSFIGGNQPQH
TRBJ1-3,TRBV5-1,ASSLAPGFSGNTIY
TRBJ1-4,TRBV18,ASSPPNRGNEKLF
TRBJ1-3,TRBV30,AWNRQGGTGNTIY
TRBJ2-1,TRBV2,ASSEARARSGDEQF
TRBJ1-1,TRBV5-1,ASSSRTGGGNTEAF
TRBJ1-2,TRBV6-5,ASSRQGGDGYT
TRBJ2-2,TRBV5-4,ASRATGELF